The 7 T cell receptor beta chains below all came from one sample that was sequenced in a study of shared clonotypes between healthy human individuals. Generated by immunoSEQ multiplex PCR, the TCRdb table keeps only in-frame clones and is missing some. The sample shows millions of clones, 85% to 95% of them seen only once. The source material was naive CD4+ T cells from PBMCs. Subset defined: CD45RA+ positively selected. These receptors were taken from a man in his late teens or twenties in good health. Some clones in this sample may be carry-over from other donors' samples.

The chain uses TRBV5-1 and TRBJ2-3; the match to TRBD1 covers 10 bases. The CDR3 is 16 amino acids. Germline V CDR1 and CDR2: SGHRS, YFSETQ. After removal of 5 bases from V and 2 bases from J, the junction contained 8 bases not matched to a gene. CDR3 in DNA: TGCGCCAGCAGTAAGGCCGGGACAGGGGACACAGATACGCAGTATTTT. This gives the protein CASSKAGTGDTDTQYF.

CDR3 sequence: CASSPGVAGGYEQFF. For the CDR3, the DNA is TGTGCCAGCAGCCCCGGGGTAGCGGGAGGTTATGAGCAGTTCTTC. The V call is TRBV7-2, the J call TRBJ2-1; 10 nucleotides line up with TRBD2. CDR3 length equals 15 residues. Germline CDR1 SGHTA, CDR2 FQGNSA. J was trimmed by 8 bases and V by 5 bases; bases with no gene match: 9.

On this clone itself: An end of the junction does not agree with germline; a read error may underlie this. The V gene is TRBV5-1, the J gene TRBJ2-3, with D perhaps matching TRBD2 (7 bases). This CDR3 region has 16 residues. Germline loops: CDR1 SGHRS, CDR2 YFSETQ. The CDR3 reads CASSLGGDTSTDTQYF. In nucleotides, the CDR3 is TGCGCCAGCAGTTTGGGAGGGGACACTAGCACAGATACGCAGTATTTT.

V and J are TRBV5-1 and TRBJ1-2; D ambiguous. The germline V and J ends were trimmed by 6 bases and 3 bases, with 12 bases remaining between them. There are 13 residues in the CDR3. Germline lookup yields CDR1 SGHRS and CDR2 YFSETQ. The CDR3 is CASNQWEDYGYTF. CDR3 sequence (DNA): TGCGCCAGCAACCAGTGGGAAGACTATGGCTACACCTTC.

V is TRBV27 and J is TRBJ2-7; maybe TRBD2 (5 bases). Trimming stripped 8 bases from V and 6 bases from J, with 20 bases between. The CDR3 is 14 residues long. Germline V gives CDR1 MNHEY, CDR2 SMNVEV (reference sequence). CDR3 coding DNA: TGTGCCAGCCGAGAGGGCCAAGAAGTTAGCGAGCAGTACTTC. It encodes CASREGQEVSEQYF.

This clone was recorded only once. J is TRBJ1-5 and V is TRBV4-3; 8 nucleotides match TRBD1. The junction had 1 base not matched to a gene; V was cut back by 2 bases and J by 1 base. CDR3 length: 15 residues. CDR1 and CDR2 from the germline V gene are LGHNA and YSLEER. The CDR3 DNA sequence: TGCGCCAGCAGCCAACGGACAGGGAGCAATCAGCCCCAGCATTTT. The encoded protein is CASSQRTGSNQPQHF.

To note about this clone: In the same sample, other DNA sequences code for this CDR3. The CDR3: CASSRDRGNQPQHF. Written as DNA, the CDR3 is TGTGCCAGCAGCAGGGACAGGGGTAATCAGCCCCAGCATTTT. This sequence joins TRBV7-2 and TRBJ1-5; TRBD1 agrees at 10 bases. Trimming took 5 bases from V and 4 from J; bases not matched to a gene: 2. This CDR3 contains 14 residues. The germline V gene has CDR1 SGHTA and CDR2 FQGNSA.